This T cell receptor beta chain was recorded in a study of cytomegalovirus exposure and HLA in healthy donors. In the PCR, 60 Vbeta and 13 Jbeta primers were used. TCRdb's copy holds only in-frame clones and misses some; the assay was immunoSEQ multiplex PCR. Among approximately 89,000 clones listed, approximately 72% were seen once. Sequencing input: PBMCs. The TCR comes from a man aged 25 to 40 in good health and CMV-seropositive.

The CDR3 loop is CASSQTTGATNEKLFF. In DNA, the CDR3 is TGCGCCAGCAGCCAGACAACAGGCGCAACTAATGAAAAACTGTTTTTT. The rearrangement joins TRBV4-3 to TRBJ1-4, with D perhaps TRBD1 (5 bases). This CDR3 comprises 16 residues. CDR1 and CDR2 from the germline V gene are LGHNA and YSLEER. Trimming shortened V by 3 bases and J by 0 bases, and 11 bases separated the two germline ends.